Below, 10 T cell receptor beta chains from the same sample are listed, as sequenced in a study of cytotoxic CD8 clonotypes in ibrutinib-treated CLL (dated by TCRdb to the early 2020s). To prepare the library, the immunoSEQ multiplex PCR assay was applied. Imported from immuneACCESS, the table was reduced by TCRdb to in-frame sequences with V and J called. These copies leave out some clones; in studies compared against another copy, an unresolved V gene accounts for under half, and the cause of the remainder is not known. This sample holds some 300,000 clones; just under 80% were observed only once. Jointly, the top ten make up 6.5% to 8.5% of the sample. The material sequenced was PBMCs, taken before ibrutinib treatment. The receptors stem from a human donor with chronic lymphocytic leukemia.

The J gene is TRBJ2-1, the V gene TRBV4-3; the match to TRBD2 covers 15 bases. The CDR3 has 19 amino acids. CDR1 and CDR2 from the germline V gene are LGHNA and YSLEER. V shed 4 bases and J 0 bases; nucleotides not matched to a gene: 7. CDR3 sequence reads: CASSPHGLAGGSSYNEQFF. The DNA of the CDR3 is TGCGCCAGCAGCCCTCATGGACTAGCGGGAGGGAGCTCCTACAATGAGCAGTTCTTC.

Concerning this clone itself: Sequence at one end of the junction differs from germline and may be a read error. The genes are TRBV10-3 and TRBJ2-2; TRBD2 matches 12 bases. The CDR3 loop spans 15 amino acids. Germline V gene data show CDR1 as ENHRY and CDR2 as SYGVKD. The CDR3 DNA is TGTGCCGTCAGCGAAGGACTAGCGGGAACCGGGGAGCTGTTTTTT. This gives the protein CAVSEGLAGTGELFF.

This clone occurred a few times. The rearrangement joins TRBV7-6 to TRBJ1-4, with a tentative D call TRBD1 (6 bases). Trimming left V 3 bases short and J 7 bases short, with 12 bases between. CDR3 size: 14 residues. Germline V gives CDR1 SGHVS, CDR2 FNYEAQ. The CDR3 loop reads CASSFGGGFEKLFF. In nucleotides, the CDR3 is TGTGCCAGCAGCTTTGGAGGGGGGTTTGAAAAACTGTTTTTT.

The chain carries TRBV7-9 and TRBJ2-1, with 9 bases aligning to TRBD1. V lost 5 bases, J lost 16 bases, and 6 bases stayed unmatched. The CDR3 runs 11 residues. The germline CDR1 and CDR2 sequences are SEHNR and FQNEAQ (reference sequence). CDR3 sequence reads: CASSEQGARFF. The CDR3, as DNA: TGTGCCAGCAGCGAACAGGGGGCACGTTTCTTC.

CDR3 DNA: TGTGCCTGGAGTGGGACAGGGCTGGTTGGAGGCTACACCTTC. It encodes CAWSGTGLVGGYTF. J is TRBJ1-2 and V is TRBV30; 8 bases align to TRBD1. Germline loops: CDR1 GTSNPN, CDR2 SVGIG (reference sequence). The length of the CDR3 is 14 residues. The trim removed 1 base at V and 8 bases at J, leaving 9 bases unmatched.

The sample holds one count of this clone. The CDR3 loop reads CASSPLGQGGTEAFF. CDR3 nucleotide sequence: TGTGCCAGCAGCCCTCTGGGACAGGGAGGGACTGAAGCTTTCTTT. The chain recombines TRBV5-6 with TRBJ1-1; 9 positions match TRBD1. The germline CDR1 and CDR2 sequences are SGHDT and YYEEEE. The CDR3 has 15 amino acids. Trimming at V came to 4 bases and at J to 5 bases, leaving 9 bases not matched to a gene.

The chain links TRBV18 to TRBJ2-3; maybe TRBD2 (6 bases). Germline V gives CDR1 KGHSH, CDR2 LQKENI. The ends were cut back, 1 base at V and 4 bases at J, with 18 bases in the middle. The CDR3 has 17 residues. The CDR3 DNA follows: TGTGCCAGCTCACCACTGATCCCGGGAGCATCGGCAGATACGCAGTATTTT. Amino acids: CASSPLIPGASADTQYF.

The chain has TRBV27 and TRBJ2-7, with D maybe TRBD1 (6 bases). The V gene's germline CDR1 is MNHEY and CDR2 SMNVEV (reference sequence). The CDR3 has 16 residues. The V and J ends lost 3 bases and 4 bases respectively, with 19 bases between them. CDR3 region: CASSLLGAGVKYEQYF. Written as DNA, the CDR3 is TGTGCCAGCAGTTTGTTAGGAGCAGGGGTAAAGTACGAGCAGTACTTC.

This clone was recorded a few times. The genes are TRBV18 and TRBJ2-1; possibly TRBD2 for D (5 bases). Germline CDR1 KGHSH, CDR2 LQKENI. V gave up 3 bases and J gave up 7 bases, with 10 bases separating them. The CDR3 spans 13 residues. The CDR3 DNA sequence: TGTGCCAGCTCACCCACCACTAGTAATGAGCAGTTCTTC. Protein sequence: CASSPTTSNEQFF.

This clone occurred once. The gene calls are TRBV18 and TRBJ1-2; maybe TRBD1 (6 bases). Looked up from germline, CDR1 is KGHSH and CDR2 is LQKENI. Trimming took 2 bases from V and 7 from J, leaving 11 bases between them. The CDR3 is 13 amino acids. CDR3 loop: CASSPAGAPGYTF. The CDR3, as DNA: TGTGCCAGCTCACCAGCAGGGGCGCCTGGCTACACCTTC.